The 10 T cell receptor beta chains listed next were all sequenced from one sample in a study of blood T cells in healthy people across ages. A J-beta primer mix and a sample-barcoded 5' primer were used in a second PCR of about 7 to 12 cycles. A single record per CDR3 protein comes from TCRdb applying MiXCR to the 5' RACE reads. The sample records 1.5 million to 2 million distinct CDR3 sequences, roughly 49% being singletons. The sequencing sample was made of blood. Receptors originate from a woman aged 40-49 years in good health.

About this clonotype: The junction differs from germline at one of its ends, possibly a read error. The chain joins TRBV20-1 to TRBJ2-1; D gene ambiguous. The CDR3 consists of 13 residues. The germline CDR1 and CDR2 sequences are DFQATT and SNEGSKA (reference sequence). The CDR3 is CSARWTGHNEQFF. For the CDR3, the DNA is TGCAGTGCTAGATGGACGGGCCACAATGAACAGTTCTTC.

This sequence joins TRBV12-3 or TRBV12-4 and TRBJ2-1, with no clear D. The V gene lost 6 bases and the J gene lost 6 bases, with 21 bases spanning the gap. This CDR3 spans 16 amino acids. CDR3 nucleotide sequence: TGTGCCAGCAGCACCCGGCGGTCGGCAGTAGGCAATGAGCAGTTCTTC. Its translation: CASSTRRSAVGNEQFF.

There are a few counts of this clonotype. The J gene is TRBJ2-3, the V gene TRBV5-1; D tentatively reads TRBD1 or TRBD2 (5 bases each). V gave up 3 bases and J gave up 2 bases, with 10 bases separating them. Germline V gene lookup returns CDR1 SGHRS and CDR2 YFSETQ. This CDR3 comprises 14 residues. CDR3 DNA: TGCGCCAGCAGCTCCGGGGCCCCCACAGATACGCAGTATTTT. Its protein product is CASSSGAPTDTQYF.

The chain carries TRBV15 and TRBJ1-4; 10 nucleotides match TRBD1. The CDR3 has 17 residues. V was clipped by 1 base and J by 6 bases; unmatched bases: 8. CDR1 and CDR2 from the germline V gene are LNHNV and YYDKDF (reference sequence). CDR3 amino acids: CATSRVARDRGDEKLFF. The CDR3 DNA follows: TGTGCCACCAGCAGAGTGGCCCGGGACAGGGGAGATGAAAAACTGTTTTTT.

For this clonotype: Sequence at one end of the junction differs from germline and may be a read error. The chain is built from TRBV28 and TRBJ2-7, with TRBD2 identical over 10 bases. The CDR3 runs to 12 residues. The germline CDR1 and CDR2 sequences are MDHEN and SYDVKM. The CDR3 nucleotides are TGTGCCTGCAGCCTACTAGCGGGGACCCTGTACTTC. It codes for CACSLLAGTLYF.

This sequence joins TRBV2 and TRBJ2-5; D uncertain. This CDR3 has 12 residues. V was shortened by 7 bases and J by 5 bases, with 11 bases between the two germline ends. Germline loops: CDR1 SNHLY, CDR2 FYNNEI. The CDR3 sequence: CASKPDLETQYF. The CDR3 nucleotides read TGTGCCAGCAAGCCGGATTTGGAGACCCAGTACTTC.

The chain has TRBV7-2 and TRBJ2-1; 7 bases are a match to TRBD1. The ends lost 4 bases at V and 4 bases at J; junction bases unmatched: 22. Germline CDR1 SGHTA, CDR2 FQGNSA. There are 20 residues in the CDR3. The CDR3 DNA sequence: TGTGCCAGCAGCTCGAGAGATAAGGGACAGAGAGCCGGGGTATACAATGAGCAGTTCTTC. Translation gives CASSSRDKGQRAGVYNEQFF.

The V and J genes are TRBV7-3 and TRBJ1-2; perhaps TRBD1 as D (5 bases). Germline CDR1 and CDR2: SGHTA and FQGTGA. V lost 4 bases and J 4 bases, leaving 10 bases between the germline ends. This CDR3 spans 13 amino acids. The CDR3 nucleotides read TGTGCCAGCAGCTCAGCCGACAGCTATGGCTACACCTTC. Its translation is CASSSADSYGYTF.

This chain links TRBV2 with TRBJ2-5; D not resolved. In germline, CDR1 is SNHLY, CDR2 FYNNEI. The V and J ends lost 0 bases and 5 bases respectively, with 4 bases between them. This CDR3 spans 12 amino acids. CDR3 amino acids: CASSEAEETQYF. The CDR3 region has the DNA TGTGCCAGCAGTGAAGCGGAGGAGACCCAGTACTTC.

The V call is TRBV28, the J call TRBJ2-6, with D unclear. The V gene lost 3 bases and the J gene lost 4 bases, with 13 bases spanning the gap. CDR3 size: 16 residues. Looked up from germline, CDR1 is MDHEN and CDR2 is SYDVKM. The CDR3 region is CASSFSRATGANVLTF. The CDR3 DNA sequence: TGTGCCAGCAGTTTTTCACGAGCGACCGGGGCCAACGTCCTGACTTTC.